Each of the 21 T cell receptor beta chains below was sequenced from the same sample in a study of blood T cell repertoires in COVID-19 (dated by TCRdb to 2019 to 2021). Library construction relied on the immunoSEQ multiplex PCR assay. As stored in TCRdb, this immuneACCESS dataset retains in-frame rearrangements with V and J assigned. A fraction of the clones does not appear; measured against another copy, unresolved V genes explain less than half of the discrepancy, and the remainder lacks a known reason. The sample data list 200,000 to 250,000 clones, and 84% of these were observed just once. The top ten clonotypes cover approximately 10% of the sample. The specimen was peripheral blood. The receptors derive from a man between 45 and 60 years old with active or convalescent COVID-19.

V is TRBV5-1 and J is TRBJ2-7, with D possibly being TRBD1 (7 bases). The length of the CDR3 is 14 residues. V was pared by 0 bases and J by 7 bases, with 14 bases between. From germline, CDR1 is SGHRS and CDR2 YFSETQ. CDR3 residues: CASSLGTQGGEQYF. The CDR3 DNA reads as TGCGCCAGCAGCTTGGGAACCCAGGGGGGAGAGCAGTACTTC. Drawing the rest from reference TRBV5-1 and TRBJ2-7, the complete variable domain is KAGVTQTPRYLIKTRGQQVTLSCSPISGHRSVSWYQQTPGQGLQFLFEYFSETQRNKGNFPGRFSGRQFSNSRSEMNVSTLELGDSALYLCASSLGTQGGEQYFGPGTRLTVT.

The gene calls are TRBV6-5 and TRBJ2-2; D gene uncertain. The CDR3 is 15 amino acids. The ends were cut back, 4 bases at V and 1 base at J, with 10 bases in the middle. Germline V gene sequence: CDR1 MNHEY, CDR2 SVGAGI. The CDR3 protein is CASSSRLVNTGELFF. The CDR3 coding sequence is TGTGCCAGCAGTTCTCGACTGGTGAACACCGGGGAGCTGTTTTTT.

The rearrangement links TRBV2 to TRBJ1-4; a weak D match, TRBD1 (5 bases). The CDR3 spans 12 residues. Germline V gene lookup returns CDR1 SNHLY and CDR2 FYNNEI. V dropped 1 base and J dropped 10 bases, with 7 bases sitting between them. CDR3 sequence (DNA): TGTGCCAGCAGTGAAGGCGGGGGAAAACTGTTTTTT. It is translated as CASSEGGGKLFF.

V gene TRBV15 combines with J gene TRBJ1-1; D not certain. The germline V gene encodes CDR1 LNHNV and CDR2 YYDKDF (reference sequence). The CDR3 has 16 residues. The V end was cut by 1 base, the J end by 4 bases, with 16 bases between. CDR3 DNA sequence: TGTGCCACCAGCAGAGGATTAAGGGCCGGGAGCACTGAAGCTTTCTTT. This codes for CATSRGLRAGSTEAFF.

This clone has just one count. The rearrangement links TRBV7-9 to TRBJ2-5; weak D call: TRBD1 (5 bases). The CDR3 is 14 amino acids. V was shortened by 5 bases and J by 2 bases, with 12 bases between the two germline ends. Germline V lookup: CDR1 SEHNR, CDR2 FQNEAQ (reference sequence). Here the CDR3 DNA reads TGTGCCAGCAGCCAGGGCAGGGTACAAGAGACCCAGTACTTC. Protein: CASSQGRVQETQYF.

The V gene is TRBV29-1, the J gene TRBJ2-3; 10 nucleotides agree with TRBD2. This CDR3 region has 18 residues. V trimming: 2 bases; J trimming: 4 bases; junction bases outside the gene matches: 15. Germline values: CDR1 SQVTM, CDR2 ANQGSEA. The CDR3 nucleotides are TGCAGCGTTGAAACTAGCGGGATTTGGGAACGTGGTGCAGATACGCAGTATTTT. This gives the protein CSVETSGIWERGADTQYF.

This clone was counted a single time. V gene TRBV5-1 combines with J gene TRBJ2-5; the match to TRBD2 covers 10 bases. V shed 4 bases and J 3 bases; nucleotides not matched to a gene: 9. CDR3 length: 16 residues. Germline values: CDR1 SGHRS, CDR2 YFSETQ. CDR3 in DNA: TGCGCCAGCAGCCACACTAGCGGGACGGGAAAAGAGACCCAGTACTTC. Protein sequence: CASSHTSGTGKETQYF.

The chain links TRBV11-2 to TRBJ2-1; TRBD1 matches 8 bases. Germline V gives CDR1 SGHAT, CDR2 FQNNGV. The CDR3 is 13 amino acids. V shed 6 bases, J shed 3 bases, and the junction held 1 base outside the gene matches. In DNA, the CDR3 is TGTGCCAGCAGAGGGACAGGCTACAATGAGCAGTTCTTC. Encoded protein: CASRGTGYNEQFF.

The CDR3: CASSDWRDNEKLFF. For the CDR3, the DNA is TGTGCCAGCAGTGACTGGCGGGATAATGAAAAACTGTTTTTT. This chain joins TRBV2 and TRBJ1-4; unclear D gene. Germline-derived CDR1 and CDR2 are SNHLY and FYNNEI. The CDR3 covers 14 residues. Between the trimmed V and J ends, which lost 3 bases and 4 bases, there was a span of 9 bases.

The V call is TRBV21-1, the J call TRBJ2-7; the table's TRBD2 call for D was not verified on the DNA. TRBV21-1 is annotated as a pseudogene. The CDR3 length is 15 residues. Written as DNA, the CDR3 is TGTGCCAGCAGCATGGCACTAGCGGGAGTAGGGGAGCAGTACTTC. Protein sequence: CASSMALAGVGEQYF.

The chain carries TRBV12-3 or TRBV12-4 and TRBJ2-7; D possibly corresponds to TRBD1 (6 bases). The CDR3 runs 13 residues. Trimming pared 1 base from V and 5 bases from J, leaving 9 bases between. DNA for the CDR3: TGTGCCAGCAGTTTAGGACAGGTCGACGAGCAGTACGTC. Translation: CASSLGQVDEQYV.

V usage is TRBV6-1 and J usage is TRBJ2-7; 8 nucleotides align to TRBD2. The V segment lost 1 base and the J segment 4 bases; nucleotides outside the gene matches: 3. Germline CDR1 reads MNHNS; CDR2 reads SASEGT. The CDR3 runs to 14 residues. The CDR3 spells CASSEGTSGYEQYV. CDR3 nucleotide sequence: TGTGCCAGCAGTGAAGGTACTAGCGGATACGAGCAGTACGTC.

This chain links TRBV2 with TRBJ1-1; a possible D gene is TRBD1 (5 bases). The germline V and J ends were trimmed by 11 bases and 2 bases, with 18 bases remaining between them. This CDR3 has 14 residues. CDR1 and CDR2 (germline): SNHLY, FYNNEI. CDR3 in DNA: TGTGCCTCCCGGACACGTATAGTCAACACTGAAGCTTTCTTT. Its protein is CASRTRIVNTEAFF.

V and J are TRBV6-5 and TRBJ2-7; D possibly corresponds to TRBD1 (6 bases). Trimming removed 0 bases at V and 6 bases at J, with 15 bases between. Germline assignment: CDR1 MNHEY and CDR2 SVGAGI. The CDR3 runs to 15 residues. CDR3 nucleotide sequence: TGTGCCAGCAGTTACTCGGACAGTCAGGCGGGCGAGCAGTACTTC. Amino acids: CASSYSDSQAGEQYF.

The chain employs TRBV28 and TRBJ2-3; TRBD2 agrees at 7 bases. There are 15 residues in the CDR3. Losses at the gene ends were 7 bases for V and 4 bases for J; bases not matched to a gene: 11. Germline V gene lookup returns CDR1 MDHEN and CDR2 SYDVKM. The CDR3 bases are TGTGCCAGCAAGGGCTACCGGGGGGAGGCAGATACGCAGTATTTT. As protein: CASKGYRGEADTQYF.

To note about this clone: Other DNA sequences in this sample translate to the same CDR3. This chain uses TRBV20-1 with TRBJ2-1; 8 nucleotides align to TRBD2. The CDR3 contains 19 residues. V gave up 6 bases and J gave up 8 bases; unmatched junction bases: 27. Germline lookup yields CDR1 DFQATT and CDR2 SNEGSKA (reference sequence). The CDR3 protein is CSASWFGRGAPGGEDEQFF. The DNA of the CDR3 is TGCAGTGCCAGTTGGTTTGGCCGGGGGGCACCGGGGGGGGAGGATGAGCAGTTCTTC.

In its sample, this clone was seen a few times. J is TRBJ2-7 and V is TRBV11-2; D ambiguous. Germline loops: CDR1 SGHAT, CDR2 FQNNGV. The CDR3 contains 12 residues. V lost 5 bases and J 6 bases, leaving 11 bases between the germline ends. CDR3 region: CASSPEWSEQYF. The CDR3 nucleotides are TGTGCCAGCAGCCCTGAGTGGAGCGAGCAGTACTTC.

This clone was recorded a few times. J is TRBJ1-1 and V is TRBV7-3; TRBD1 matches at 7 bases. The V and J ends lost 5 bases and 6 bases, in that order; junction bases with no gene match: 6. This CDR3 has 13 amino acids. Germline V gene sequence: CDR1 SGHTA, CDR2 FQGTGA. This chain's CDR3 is CASSRGGFAEAFF. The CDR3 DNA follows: TGTGCCAGCAGCCGAGGGGGCTTCGCTGAAGCTTTCTTT. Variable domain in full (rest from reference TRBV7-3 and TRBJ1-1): GAGVSQTPSNKVTEKGKYVELRCDPISGHTALYWYRQSLGQGPEFLIYFQGTGAADDSGLPNDRFFAVRPEGSVSTLKIQRTERGDSAVYLCASSRGGFAEAFFGQGTRLTVV.

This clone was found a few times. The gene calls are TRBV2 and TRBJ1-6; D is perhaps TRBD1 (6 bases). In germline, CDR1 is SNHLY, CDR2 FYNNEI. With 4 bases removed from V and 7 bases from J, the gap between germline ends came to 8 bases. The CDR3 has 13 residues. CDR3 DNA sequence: TGTGCCAGCAGTGGAGGGGGAAATTCACCCCTCCACTTT. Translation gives CASSGGGNSPLHF.

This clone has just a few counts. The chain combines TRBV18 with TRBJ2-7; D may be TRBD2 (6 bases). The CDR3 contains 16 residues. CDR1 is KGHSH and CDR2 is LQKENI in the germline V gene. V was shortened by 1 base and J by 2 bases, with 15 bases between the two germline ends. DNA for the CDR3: TGTGCCAGCTCACCACTGGGACGGGACTTCACCTACGAGCAGTACTTC. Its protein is CASSPLGRDFTYEQYF.

The CDR3 is CASSLEEIGPQHF. CDR3 DNA: TGTGCCAGCAGTCTCGAGGAAATAGGGCCCCAGCATTTT. The chain joins TRBV12-3 or TRBV12-4 to TRBJ1-5, with no clear D. Trimming cost V 5 bases and J 9 bases, with 14 bases left between them. This CDR3 spans 13 amino acids.